The 26 T cell receptor beta chains in this list originate from one sample, sequenced in a study of brain T cells in children with intractable seizures. Indicated time point: blood from clinic visit 5 months post-surgery; TSC patient then seizure free. The method was immunoSEQ multiplex PCR; TCRdb's version includes in-frame clones alone and lacks a portion of them. The table lists about 350,000 clones, over 90% of them singletons, with 4.5% to 7% in the top ten. The source material was peripheral blood, sampled less than 6 months after surgery. Receptors originate from a boy under three years old with tuberous sclerosis and intractable seizures.

This chain connects TRBV2 to TRBJ2-1, with 8 nucleotides matching TRBD2. This CDR3 comprises 14 residues. The germline V gene encodes CDR1 SNHLY and CDR2 FYNNEI. The V gene end was trimmed by 4 bases and the J gene end by 4 bases; junction bases not matched to a gene: 3. The CDR3 nucleotides are TGTGCCAGCAGTGGCAGCGGGGGATACAATGAGCAGTTCTTC. Translating gives CASSGSGGYNEQFF.

The chain carries TRBV7-2 and TRBJ1-2; tentative D call: TRBD1 (5 bases). Germline V gives CDR1 SGHTA, CDR2 FQGNSA. The CDR3 runs to 15 residues. Trimming took off 4 bases at V and 4 bases at J, with 16 bases between the two ends. CDR3 DNA: TGTGCCAGCAGCTCATACCTCGTGGGGGGCTATGGCTACACCTTC. Its protein is CASSSYLVGGYGYTF.

The chain couples TRBV29-1 to TRBJ2-1; 7 bases match TRBD1. Germline CDR1 is SQVTM and CDR2 is ANQGSEA. Losses at the gene ends were 3 bases for V and 10 bases for J; bases not matched to a gene: 6. The CDR3 contains 12 residues. The CDR3 protein is CSVERQGREQFF. The CDR3, as DNA: TGCAGCGTTGAGCGACAGGGACGGGAGCAGTTCTTC.

The chain joins TRBV28 to TRBJ1-3; 10 bases line up with TRBD1. V lost 2 bases to trimming and J lost 5 bases; unmatched junction nucleotides: 9. The CDR3 spans 17 residues. The V gene's germline CDR1 is MDHEN and CDR2 SYDVKM. The CDR3 DNA is TGTGCCAGCAGTTTACCCCTGTCGACAGGGGGCAGAAACACCATATATTTT. This sequence encodes CASSLPLSTGGRNTIYF. The full variable domain, with the rest looked up from reference TRBV28 and TRBJ1-3, is DVKVTQSSRYLVKRTGEKVFLECVQDMDHENMFWYRQDPGLGLRLIYFSYDVKMKEKGDIPEGYSVSREKKERFSLILESASTNQTSMYLCASSLPLSTGGRNTIYFGEGSWLTVV.

V and J are TRBV25-1 and TRBJ2-5; D remains ambiguous. With 2 bases removed from V and 5 bases from J, the gap between germline ends came to 12 bases. The CDR3 has 14 residues. Looked up from germline, CDR1 is MGHDK and CDR2 is SYGVNS. CDR3 sequence reads: CASSELGGQETQYF. The CDR3 bases are TGTGCCAGCAGTGAACTCGGTGGGCAGGAGACCCAGTACTTC.

This clone was found once. V is TRBV4-1 and J is TRBJ1-1; D call uncertain. The CDR3 spans 14 residues. Germline V CDR1 and CDR2: MGHRA, YSYEKL. Deletions cut 0 bases from V and 11 bases from J, with 16 bases between. The CDR3, as DNA: TGCGCCAGCAGCCAAGATCGGGGAACTTCGGGGGCTTTCTTT. Translated: CASSQDRGTSGAFF.

The rearrangement uses TRBV5-5 and TRBJ2-6; weak D call: TRBD2 (6 bases). The V gene's germline CDR1 is SGHKS and CDR2 YYEKEE (reference sequence). The CDR3 extends over 17 amino acids. V lost 3 bases and J lost 3, with 16 bases in between. CDR3 protein: CASSSHWRGSGANVLTF. In DNA, the CDR3 is TGTGCCAGCAGCTCGCACTGGCGGGGCAGTGGGGCCAACGTCCTGACTTTC.

This chain connects TRBV6-6 to TRBJ1-1, with D uncertain. The germline CDR1 and CDR2 sequences are MNHNY and SVGAGI (reference sequence). The V end was cut by 9 bases, the J end by 0 bases, with 20 bases between. This CDR3 is built from 16 residues. CDR3 in DNA: TGTGCCAGTCCCCCCCTAGGGATCATCATGAACACTGAAGCTTTCTTT. Translating gives CASPPLGIIMNTEAFF.

This chain connects TRBV9 to TRBJ2-7; no definite D call. The CDR3 is 13 amino acids. Deletions cut 0 bases from V and 6 bases from J, with 10 bases between. The V gene's germline CDR1 is SGDLS and CDR2 YYNGEE. The CDR3: CASSVELWGEQYF. The CDR3 DNA follows: TGTGCCAGCAGCGTAGAGCTTTGGGGCGAGCAGTACTTC.

In this sample, this clone turned up once. This rearrangement joins TRBV27 to TRBJ2-7; a possible D gene is TRBD2 (7 bases). Deletions cut 7 bases from V and 7 bases from J, with 23 bases between. The CDR3 consists of 15 residues. Per the germline V gene, CDR1 is MNHEY and CDR2 is SMNVEV (reference sequence). In nucleotides, the CDR3 is TGTGCCAGCACCCATAGGGGGGGAGCCCTGTGGGAGCAGTACTTC. Protein product: CASTHRGGALWEQYF.

The rearrangement links TRBV5-1 to TRBJ1-5; no clear D gene. Trimming stripped 1 base from V and 3 bases from J, with 8 bases between. The CDR3 covers 14 residues. Per germline, CDR1 SGHRS and CDR2 YFSETQ. The CDR3 here is CASSLNPNNQPQHF. The CDR3 DNA is TGCGCCAGCAGCTTGAATCCAAACAATCAGCCCCAGCATTTT.

Worth noting for this clone: The sample holds other DNA sequences that translate to the same CDR3. This sequence joins TRBV5-1 and TRBJ1-3; 10 bases fit TRBD1. Germline loops: CDR1 SGHRS, CDR2 YFSETQ. The CDR3 is made up of 15 amino acids. V was pared by 4 bases and J by 4 bases, with 5 bases of the junction left unmatched. This CDR3 is CASSLDRGSGNTIYF. The CDR3 DNA is TGCGCCAGCAGCCTGGACAGGGGGTCCGGAAACACCATATATTTT.

V gene TRBV7-8 combines with J gene TRBJ2-2, with a weak D call TRBD1 (5 bases). V shed 4 bases and J shed 8 bases, with 17 bases lying between them. The CDR3 spans 15 residues. The germline V gene encodes CDR1 SGHVS and CDR2 FQNEAQ. CDR3 protein: CASSSTQGEAGELFF. CDR3 nucleotide sequence: TGTGCCAGCAGCTCAACGCAGGGTGAGGCGGGGGAGCTGTTTTTT.

CDR3 protein: CASSLGGAITEAFF. CDR3 sequence (DNA): TGTGCCAGCAGCTTAGGGGGGGCGATCACTGAAGCTTTCTTT. The chain couples TRBV11-3 to TRBJ1-1; possibly TRBD1 for D (6 bases). Germline CDR1 is SGHNT and CDR2 is YENEEA. This CDR3 spans 14 amino acids. V shed 1 base and J shed 4 bases, with 10 bases lying between them.

With regard to this clone: Other nucleotide sequences from this sample produce the same CDR3. Here the CDR3 reads CASSLGGDGYTF. CDR3 in DNA: TGTGCCAGCAGCTTAGGTGGGGATGGCTACACCTTC. The chain links TRBV7-9 to TRBJ1-2, with D hard to call. The V end was cut by 1 base, the J end by 6 bases, with 6 bases between. The CDR3 is 12 residues long. Per germline, CDR1 SEHNR and CDR2 FQNEAQ (reference sequence).

V gene TRBV5-1 combines with J gene TRBJ1-6; weak D call: TRBD1 (6 bases). The V and J ends lost 0 bases and 7 bases respectively, with 20 bases between them. This CDR3 has 18 amino acids. From germline, CDR1 is SGHRS and CDR2 YFSETQ. The CDR3 DNA is TGCGCCAGCAGCTTGGACGGAGGAGGGGGGCGCGGGAATTCACCCCTCCACTTT. This encodes CASSLDGGGGRGNSPLHF. Filled out from reference TRBV5-1 and TRBJ1-6, the complete variable domain reads KAGVTQTPRYLIKTRGQQVTLSCSPISGHRSVSWYQQTPGQGLQFLFEYFSETQRNKGNFPGRFSGRQFSNSRSEMNVSTLELGDSALYLCASSLDGGGGRGNSPLHFGNGTRLTVT.

This sequence joins TRBV6-6 and TRBJ1-4; a weak D match, TRBD1 (6 bases). The CDR3 extends over 15 amino acids. The germline gives CDR1 MNHNY, CDR2 SVGAGI (reference sequence). The germline V and J ends were trimmed by 2 bases and 8 bases, with 15 bases remaining between them. The CDR3 loop is CASSYPGTSMEKLFF. CDR3 DNA sequence: TGTGCCAGCAGTTACCCCGGGACATCGATGGAAAAACTGTTTTTT.

V gene TRBV19 combines with J gene TRBJ1-4; TRBD1 matches 7 bases. The CDR3 is 16 amino acids. V lost 3 bases to trimming and J lost 0 bases; unmatched junction nucleotides: 4. Germline V lookup: CDR1 LNHDA, CDR2 SQIVND (reference sequence). CDR3 coding DNA: TGTGCCAGTAGTATCATAGGGACAGCAACTAATGAAAAACTGTTTTTT. Protein product: CASSIIGTATNEKLFF.

The chain links TRBV7-8 to TRBJ2-1; D is tentatively TRBD1 or TRBD2 (5 bases each). Germline assignment: CDR1 SGHVS and CDR2 FQNEAQ. Deletions cut 3 bases from V and 7 bases from J, with 19 bases between. The CDR3 has 16 residues. The CDR3 protein is CASSFTLSGGGNEQFF. As DNA, the CDR3 is TGTGCCAGCAGCTTCACGTTGTCTGGGGGTGGAAATGAGCAGTTCTTC. Full variable domain (missing parts from reference TRBV7-8 and TRBJ2-1): GAGVSQSPRYKVAKRGQDVALRCDPISGHVSLFWYQQALGQGPEFLTYFQNEAQLDKSGLPSDRFFAERPEGSVSTLKIQRTQQEDSAVYLCASSFTLSGGGNEQFFGPGTRLTVL.

The chain recombines TRBV10-3 with TRBJ2-5; perhaps TRBD2 as D (5 bases). V was pared by 8 bases and J by 0 bases, with 16 bases between. The CDR3 contains 15 residues. Looked up from germline, CDR1 is ENHRY and CDR2 is SYGVKD. For the CDR3, the DNA is TGTGCCATCGGAGGAGCGGAGGCGCACCAAGAGACCCAGTACTTC. It yields the protein CAIGGAEAHQETQYF.

This clone appeared once. This chain links TRBV7-8 with TRBJ2-7, with TRBD2 as a possible D gene (6 bases). The CDR3 is made up of 16 amino acids. Germline CDR1 SGHVS, CDR2 FQNEAQ. Trimming cost V 3 bases and J 0 bases, with 15 bases left between them. CDR3 in amino acids: CASSLNRDGSSYEQYF. In DNA, the CDR3 is TGTGCCAGCAGCTTGAACCGGGACGGGAGCTCCTACGAGCAGTACTTC. Full variable domain (rest looked up from reference TRBV7-8 and TRBJ2-7): GAGVSQSPRYKVAKRGQDVALRCDPISGHVSLFWYQQALGQGPEFLTYFQNEAQLDKSGLPSDRFFAERPEGSVSTLKIQRTQQEDSAVYLCASSLNRDGSSYEQYFGPGTRLTVT.

The J gene is TRBJ2-7, the V gene TRBV7-9, with TRBD1 matching over 9 bases. After removal of 3 bases from V and 2 bases from J, the junction contained 5 bases not matched to a gene. CDR3 length: 15 amino acids. Germline-derived CDR1 and CDR2 are SEHNR and FQNEAQ (reference sequence). This CDR3 is CASSLKGQGAYEQYF. The CDR3 DNA reads as TGTGCCAGCAGCTTGAAGGGACAGGGAGCCTACGAGCAGTACTTC.

The V call is TRBV28, the J call TRBJ2-2, with 12 bases aligning to TRBD2. Per the germline V gene, CDR1 is MDHEN and CDR2 is SYDVKM. J lost 5 bases, V lost 4 bases, and 5 bases had no gene match. There are 16 residues in the CDR3. In DNA form, the CDR3 reads TGTGCCAGCAGTTCAGGGACTAGCGGGTATACCGGGGAGCTGTTTTTT. Translated: CASSSGTSGYTGELFF.

The chain has TRBV5-1 and TRBJ2-7; no clear D gene. Trimming shortened V by 0 bases and J by 5 bases, and 6 bases separated the two germline ends. CDR1 is SGHRS, CDR2 YFSETQ, per germline. This CDR3 is 12 amino acids long. The CDR3 spells CASSLGSDEQYF. The CDR3 DNA follows: TGCGCCAGCAGCTTGGGATCTGACGAGCAGTACTTC.

The chain recombines TRBV5-1 with TRBJ1-2, with D perhaps matching TRBD1 (6 bases). Trimming stripped 1 base from V and 5 bases from J, with 27 bases between. The CDR3 consists of 19 residues. Germline V gene lookup returns CDR1 SGHRS and CDR2 YFSETQ. The CDR3 DNA reads TGCGCCAGCAGCTTGAACGTACCCCGGGGACAAGGGGGGGTATATGGCTACACCTTC. Translating it yields CASSLNVPRGQGGVYGYTF.

The chain uses TRBV9 and TRBJ2-1, with D perhaps matching TRBD2 (6 bases). CDR3 size: 15 residues. Per the germline V gene, CDR1 is SGDLS and CDR2 is YYNGEE. The V end was cut by 2 bases, the J end by 6 bases, with 15 bases between. The CDR3 DNA is TGTGCCAGCAGCGTGGGTCCCCCCGGGAGCAATGAGCAGTTCTTC. It specifies CASSVGPPGSNEQFF. Complete variable domain (other parts from reference TRBV9 and TRBJ2-1): DSGVTQTPKHLITATGQRVTLRCSPRSGDLSVYWYQQSLDQGLQFLIQYYNGEERAKGNILERFSAQQFPDLHSELNLSSLELGDSALYFCASSVGPPGSNEQFFGPGTRLTVL.